Below, 27 T cell receptor beta chains from the same sample are listed, as sequenced in a study of blood T cells in healthy people across ages (dated by TCRdb to between 2014 and 2017). Library prep was done by 5' RACE. Sequencing used an Illumina HiSeq 2500. A second about 7 to 12 cycle PCR used a sample-barcoded 5' primer and a J-beta primer mix. The public sequencing data were trimmed at Q25 with fastp and processed into clonotypes with MiXCR by TCRdb, which kept only in-frame beta chains. Records with the same CDR3 protein are collapsed into one entry carrying the most frequent genes and DNA. This sample gives 550,000 to 800,000 distinct CDR3 sequences in total; more than 20% of them show up just once. The ten biggest clones cover roughly 3.9% of the sample. Sequencing was carried out using blood. The receptors were sampled from a man between 65 and 85 years old in good health.

This clonotype has at least ten counts. V is TRBV2 and J is TRBJ2-7, with TRBD1 matching over 8 bases. The CDR3 consists of 13 residues. Germline lookup yields CDR1 SNHLY and CDR2 FYNNEI. J lost 5 bases, V lost 6 bases, and 6 bases had no gene match. The CDR3 here is CASRSDRVDEQYF. The CDR3 DNA reads as TGTGCCAGCAGATCGGACAGGGTCGACGAGCAGTACTTC.

This chain uses TRBV11-2 with TRBJ1-2, with 8 bases lining up with TRBD1. With 0 bases clipped from V and 5 bases from J, the junction kept 8 bases outside the gene matches. Looked up from germline, CDR1 is SGHAT and CDR2 is FQNNGV. The CDR3 runs to 16 residues. The CDR3 spells CASSLDLDRVGYGYTF. As DNA, the CDR3 is TGTGCCAGCAGCTTAGACCTGGACAGGGTGGGGTATGGCTACACCTTC. Using reference TRBV11-2 and TRBJ1-2 for the parts outside the CDR3, the full variable domain is EAGVAQSPRYKIIEKRQSVAFWCNPISGHATLYWYQQILGQGPKLLIQFQNNGVVDDSQLPKDRFSAERLKGVDSTLKIQPAKLEDSAVYLCASSLDLDRVGYGYTFGSGTRLTVV.

The chain has TRBV19 and TRBJ2-1, with D possibly called TRBD1 or TRBD2 (6 bases each). V lost 8 bases and J 4 bases, leaving 15 bases between the germline ends. The CDR3 is 14 residues long. Germline V lookup: CDR1 LNHDA, CDR2 SQIVND (reference sequence). As DNA, the CDR3 is TGTGCCAGTCACCTCCGGGGGCGGTACAATGAGCAGTTCTTC. This codes for CASHLRGRYNEQFF.

This clonotype has just a few counts. The chain carries TRBV6-6 and TRBJ2-4, with D possibly matching TRBD1 (6 bases). CDR3 size: 16 residues. Trimming removed 0 bases from V and 0 bases from J, with 9 bases in between. Germline loops: CDR1 MNHNY, CDR2 SVGAGI (reference sequence). CDR3 DNA: TGTGCCAGCAGTTACTCGGGACAACTAGCCAAAAACATTCAGTACTTC. It encodes CASSYSGQLAKNIQYF.

This clonotype was counted only a few times. The V and J genes are TRBV12-3 or TRBV12-4 and TRBJ1-3; D is uncertain. The CDR3 is made up of 16 amino acids. V lost 5 bases and J 3 bases, leaving 17 bases between the germline ends. This CDR3 is CASSLSAVGVGNTIYF. The CDR3 region has the DNA TGTGCCAGCAGTCTAAGTGCCGTTGGGGTTGGAAACACCATATATTTT.

This clonotype was counted between two and nine times. At one boundary the junction diverges from the germline segment, which might be a read error. The chain combines TRBV4-1 with TRBJ2-7; possibly TRBD1 for D (5 bases). Germline-derived CDR1 and CDR2 are MGHRA and YSYEKL. The CDR3 loop spans 14 amino acids. CDR3 protein: CASNQGLQDYEQYF. CDR3 coding DNA: TGCGCCAGCAACCAAGGATTACAGGACTACGAGCAGTACTTC.

The table lists this clonotype with a few counts. The V call is TRBV29-1, the J call TRBJ2-1; no clear D. The CDR3 is 11 residues long. V was cut by 6 bases and J by 8 bases, with 11 bases left in between. Germline V gene data show CDR1 as SQVTM and CDR2 as ANQGSEA. CDR3 sequence (DNA): TGCAGCGTGACAAAAAGGGATGAGCAGTTCTTC. This translates into CSVTKRDEQFF.

This clonotype was recorded a few times. This sequence joins TRBV20-1 and TRBJ2-1, with D possibly being TRBD1 (5 bases). The CDR3 has 15 residues. Germline V gene sequence: CDR1 DFQATT, CDR2 SNEGSKA (reference sequence). The V and J ends lost 3 bases and 2 bases respectively, with 14 bases between them. CDR3 sequence (DNA): TGCAGTGCTAGTTGGACACCCATCCCCTACAATGAGCAGTTCTTC. Translating gives CSASWTPIPYNEQFF.

In its sample, this clonotype was seen a few times. The genes are TRBV29-1 and TRBJ2-1; D not certain. Germline V gene lookup returns CDR1 SQVTM and CDR2 ANQGSEA. V was cut by 1 base and J by 0 bases, with 4 bases left in between. This CDR3 region has 13 residues. CDR3 in amino acids: CSVEAASYNEQFF. The CDR3 nucleotides are TGCAGCGTTGAAGCGGCCTCCTACAATGAGCAGTTCTTC.

This clonotype was seen many times. The chain is built from TRBV6-6 and TRBJ2-3, with D possibly matching TRBD1 (6 bases). Trimming took 2 bases from V and 2 from J, leaving 11 bases between them. This CDR3 is 15 amino acids long. Looked up from germline, CDR1 is MNHNY and CDR2 is SVGAGI (reference sequence). The CDR3 loop is CASSYRDTYTDTQYF. The DNA for the CDR3 is TGTGCCAGCAGTTACAGGGACACCTACACAGATACGCAGTATTTT.

This chain links TRBV9 with TRBJ2-1, with D maybe TRBD1 (5 bases). V lost 0 bases to trimming and J lost 8 bases, with 15 bases between them. Per the germline V gene, CDR1 is SGDLS and CDR2 is YYNGEE. The CDR3 consists of 15 residues. Written as DNA, the CDR3 is TGTGCCAGCAGCGTAGGGCAGGGCATAAGCGATGAGCAGTTCTTC. Encoded protein: CASSVGQGISDEQFF.

The chain joins TRBV5-1 to TRBJ2-5; no reliable D call. The germline gives CDR1 SGHRS, CDR2 YFSETQ. Trimming pared 4 bases from V and 1 base from J, leaving 17 bases between. This CDR3 region has 16 residues. CDR3 DNA: TGCGCCAGCAGCACCCAACACGGAACCTCCCAAGAGACCCAGTACTTC. Translated: CASSTQHGTSQETQYF.

This clonotype was seen a handful of times. The rearrangement uses TRBV20-1 and TRBJ2-1, with TRBD2 matching over 7 bases. Germline values: CDR1 DFQATT, CDR2 SNEGSKA (reference sequence). With V trimmed by 4 bases and J by 1 base, 7 bases remained unmatched. The CDR3 contains 15 residues. The CDR3 region is CSAIKRDLSYNEQFF. The CDR3 coding sequence is TGCAGTGCTATTAAGCGGGACCTATCCTACAATGAGCAGTTCTTC.

This clonotype was seen more than once but under ten times. The chain employs TRBV21-1 and TRBJ2-5; the listed D gene, TRBD2, was not tested against the DNA. TRBV21-1 has pseudogene status. CDR3 length: 16 amino acids. The CDR3 nucleotides read TGTGCCAGCAGCAAAGTAAGCGGGAGAGACCAAGAGACCCAGTACTTC. Translation gives CASSKVSGRDQETQYF.

The rearrangement links TRBV19 to TRBJ2-5; D tentatively fits TRBD1 or TRBD2 (5 bases each). The CDR3 totals 15 residues. V lost 3 bases and J lost 5, with 16 bases in between. Germline CDR1 reads LNHDA; CDR2 reads SQIVND (reference sequence). DNA of the CDR3: TGTGCCAGTAGTATCGGGGCCTCAGCTCGGGAGACCCAGTACTTC. It yields the protein CASSIGASARETQYF.

The J gene is TRBJ2-3, the V gene TRBV7-2; D possibly corresponds to TRBD2 (5 bases). The germline V gene has CDR1 SGHTA and CDR2 FQGNSA. The V end was cut by 4 bases, the J end by 4 bases, with 15 bases between. CDR3 length equals 15 residues. As DNA, the CDR3 is TGTGCCAGCAGCTCTACCTTGGGCGGGTCAGATACGCAGTATTTT. It specifies CASSSTLGGSDTQYF.

The table lists this clonotype with a few counts. Its ends do not fully match the called genes, so a read error is possible. V usage is TRBV15 and J usage is TRBJ2-5, with 7 bases lining up with TRBD2. The CDR3 spans 14 residues. The germline CDR1 and CDR2 sequences are LNHNV and YYDKDF (reference sequence). The CDR3 sequence: CAISRGGSLETQYF. CDR3 coding DNA: TGTGCCATCAGCAGAGGCGGGAGTTTAGAGACCCAGTACTTC. Filled out from reference TRBV15 and TRBJ2-5, the complete variable domain reads DAMVIQNPRYQVTQFGKPVTLSCSQTLNHNVMYWYQQKSSQAPKLLFHYYDKDFNNEADTPDNFQSRRPNTSFCFLDIRSPGLGDTAMYLCAISRGGSLETQYFGPGTRLLVL.

This clonotype was detected only a few times. The junction and the germline gene differ at one end; a read error may be behind it. V usage is TRBV24-1 and J usage is TRBJ2-1; D may match TRBD1 or TRBD2 (5 bases each). The CDR3 extends over 17 amino acids. The germline CDR1 and CDR2 sequences are KGHDR and SFDVKD. The CDR3 DNA sequence: TGTGCCACCAGTGATCCCCAGTTGGGGGAAAGAGCCAGAGCGCTGCTCTTC. Encoded protein: CATSDPQLGERARALLF.

The chain links TRBV24-1 to TRBJ2-1, with TRBD1 matching 9 bases. V trimming: 12 bases; J trimming: 3 bases; junction bases outside the gene matches: 11. Germline CDR1 reads KGHDR; CDR2 reads SFDVKD. The CDR3 sequence is 15 residues long. CDR3 region: CAARAGTGNYNEQFF. CDR3 bases: TGTGCCGCAAGGGCAGGGACAGGGAACTACAATGAGCAGTTCTTC.

This clonotype was counted once. This chain joins TRBV7-6 and TRBJ1-6, with 7 bases fitting TRBD1. CDR1 and CDR2 from the germline V gene are SGHVS and FNYEAQ. This CDR3 has 17 residues. Trimming at V came to 5 bases and at J to 7 bases, leaving 14 bases not matched to a gene. CDR3 protein: CASSLNPNRGTNSPLHF. The CDR3 DNA reads as TGTGCCAGCAGCCTAAACCCTAACAGGGGAACAAATTCACCCCTCCACTTT. Complete variable domain (other parts from reference TRBV7-6 and TRBJ1-6): GAGVSQSPRYKVTKRGQDVALRCDPISGHVSLYWYRQALGQGPEFLTYFNYEAQQDKSGLPNDRFSAERPEGSISTLTIQRTEQRDSAMYRCASSLNPNRGTNSPLHFGNGTRLTVT.

The chain carries TRBV5-1 and TRBJ2-2; D unclear. This CDR3 contains 15 residues. The ends were cut back, 0 bases at V and 6 bases at J, with 12 bases in the middle. CDR1 and CDR2 from the germline V gene are SGHRS and YFSETQ. The CDR3 spells CASSLEGFRAGELFF. The CDR3, as DNA: TGCGCCAGCAGCTTGGAAGGATTCCGGGCCGGGGAGCTGTTTTTT.

The chain is built from TRBV21-1 and TRBJ2-5; the D segment call TRBD2 is taken from the table without a DNA check. The J call may be wrong; the DNA end is better matched by TRBJ2-1. TRBV21-1 is designated a pseudogene. The CDR3 runs to 18 residues. CDR3 DNA sequence: TGTGCCAGCAGCAAAGGGGGAAACCCTAGCGGACTGCCCAATGAGCAGTTCTTC. Its protein is CASSKGGNPSGLPNEQFF.

Ten or more counts support this clonotype. The chain combines TRBV7-2 with TRBJ2-5; 12 bases are shared with TRBD2. This CDR3 is 15 amino acids long. CDR1 and CDR2 from the germline V gene are SGHTA and FQGNSA. V lost 4 bases to trimming and J lost 1 base; unmatched junction nucleotides: 1. In DNA form, the CDR3 reads TGTGCCAGCAGCTGGGGACTAGCGGGCCAAGAGACCCAGTACTTC. Translation: CASSWGLAGQETQYF.

This clonotype was observed a handful of times. V and J are TRBV5-1 and TRBJ2-3; D unclear. CDR3 length: 14 amino acids. Germline V gives CDR1 SGHRS, CDR2 YFSETQ. V was pared by 2 bases and J by 0 bases, with 7 bases between. In DNA form, the CDR3 reads TGCGCCAGCAGCTTTCCGGAGAGCACAGATACGCAGTATTTT. It yields the protein CASSFPESTDTQYF.

This CDR3 is CSVEEQGNTEAFF. The CDR3 DNA reads as TGCAGCGTTGAAGAACAAGGGAACACTGAAGCTTTCTTT. The J gene is TRBJ1-1, the V gene TRBV29-1; unclear D gene. Trimming removed 0 bases at V and 1 base at J, with 6 bases between. The CDR3 length is 13 residues. The germline V gene encodes CDR1 SQVTM and CDR2 ANQGSEA.

This clonotype was detected only a few times. V gene TRBV18 combines with J gene TRBJ2-2; no firm D call. Trimming shortened V by 5 bases and J by 1 base, and 8 bases separated the two germline ends. This CDR3 is 14 amino acids long. The germline CDR1 and CDR2 sequences are KGHSH and LQKENI. As DNA, the CDR3 is TGTGCCAGCTCAACGACGGAGAACACCGGGGAGCTGTTTTTT. This sequence encodes CASSTTENTGELFF.

This clonotype was recorded a few times. The chain carries TRBV29-1 and TRBJ1-2, with TRBD1 matching 8 bases. With 7 bases clipped from V and 3 bases from J, the junction kept 10 bases outside the gene matches. The length of the CDR3 is 14 residues. Germline assignment: CDR1 SQVTM and CDR2 ANQGSEA. This chain's CDR3 is CSDDRTGSDYGYTF. CDR3 nucleotides: TGCAGCGACGATAGGACAGGGTCGGACTATGGCTACACCTTC.